The 21 T cell receptor beta chains below come from one sample, sequenced in a study of blood T cell repertoires in COVID-19. The table came from immunoSEQ multiplex PCR; TCRdb's copy has only in-frame clones and leaves some out. In the table there are some 300,000 clones, almost 90% of which are singletons. Specimen: peripheral blood. The origin of the receptors is a woman in her forties with COVID-19, enrolled during active disease.

The chain uses TRBV10-3 and TRBJ1-1; 7 positions agree with TRBD1. The V gene end was trimmed by 4 bases and the J gene end by 4 bases; junction bases not matched to a gene: 3. The CDR3 extends over 13 amino acids. The germline gives CDR1 ENHRY, CDR2 SYGVKD. CDR3 sequence (DNA): TGTGCCATCAGTGTACAGGGGCTCACTGAAGCTTTCTTT. Amino acid sequence: CAISVQGLTEAFF.

The V gene is TRBV27, the J gene TRBJ2-7; TRBD2 matches 9 bases. CDR1 MNHEY and CDR2 SMNVEV come from the germline V gene (reference sequence). With V trimmed by 7 bases and J by 2 bases, 15 bases remained unmatched. CDR3 length equals 17 residues. The DNA for the CDR3 is TGTGCCAGCACACACTCAATGGGCGGGGGGGAGGCCTACGAGCAGTACTTC. It encodes CASTHSMGGGEAYEQYF.

The chain combines TRBV9 with TRBJ1-4; possibly TRBD1 for D (6 bases). This CDR3 is built from 14 residues. CDR1 SGDLS and CDR2 YYNGEE come from the germline V gene. Trimming removed 3 bases at V and 4 bases at J, with 10 bases between. The CDR3 region is CASSGTVVNEKLFF. CDR3 in DNA: TGTGCCAGCAGCGGGACAGTCGTTAATGAAAAACTGTTTTTT.

The gene calls are TRBV28 and TRBJ2-3; 14 positions agree with TRBD2. This CDR3 is built from 15 residues. From germline, CDR1 is MDHEN and CDR2 SYDVKM. J lost 9 bases, V lost 8 bases, and 10 bases had no gene match. Here the CDR3 DNA reads TGTGCCAGCTGGACTAGCGGGGGGTCGCCGGAAACGCAGTATTTT. Translated, it gives CASWTSGGSPETQYF. The full variable domain, rest sourced from reference TRBV28 and TRBJ2-3, is DVKVTQSSRYLVKRTGEKVFLECVQDMDHENMFWYRQDPGLGLRLIYFSYDVKMKEKGDIPEGYSVSREKKERFSLILESASTNQTSMYLCASWTSGGSPETQYFGPGTRLTVL.

This clone has just one count. The chain is built from TRBV3-1 (or the pseudogene TRBV3-2) and TRBJ2-3, with 10 positions matching TRBD2. Germline values: CDR1 LGHDT, CDR2 YNNKEL (reference sequence). J was trimmed by 1 base and V by 4 bases; bases with no gene match: 14. This CDR3 is 19 amino acids long. The CDR3 spells CASSPERGGSGGRTDTQYF. The CDR3 DNA reads as TGTGCCAGCAGCCCAGAAAGAGGGGGTAGCGGGGGGCGCACAGATACGCAGTATTTT.

This rearrangement joins TRBV19 to TRBJ1-2; no reliable D call. In germline, CDR1 is LNHDA, CDR2 SQIVND (reference sequence). V lost 3 bases to trimming and J lost 2 bases, with 7 bases between them. The CDR3 totals 13 residues. The CDR3 coding sequence is TGTGCCAGTAGTATGGGCACAAACTATGGCTACACCTTC. It encodes CASSMGTNYGYTF.

The chain joins TRBV5-1 to TRBJ1-1, with no clear D. Germline V gives CDR1 SGHRS, CDR2 YFSETQ. The germline V and J ends were trimmed by 2 bases and 10 bases, with 15 bases remaining between them. This CDR3 contains 13 residues. The CDR3 bases are TGCGCCAGCAGCTTAATGGTACCTACGGTAGCTTTCTTT. Its translation is CASSLMVPTVAFF. Together with reference TRBV5-1 and TRBJ1-1, the CDR3 gives the full variable domain: KAGVTQTPRYLIKTRGQQVTLSCSPISGHRSVSWYQQTPGQGLQFLFEYFSETQRNKGNFPGRFSGRQFSNSRSEMNVSTLELGDSALYLCASSLMVPTVAFFGQGTRLTVV.

This clone has just one count. This chain connects TRBV2 to TRBJ2-7, with 10 bases matching TRBD2. Trimming at V came to 2 bases and at J to 2 bases, leaving 3 bases not matched to a gene. Germline V lookup: CDR1 SNHLY, CDR2 FYNNEI. This CDR3 contains 15 residues. Here the CDR3 reads CASSELLAGAYEQYF. CDR3 DNA sequence: TGTGCCAGCAGTGAATTGCTAGCGGGGGCCTACGAGCAGTACTTC.

This rearrangement joins TRBV30 to TRBJ2-1; perhaps TRBD2 as D (7 bases). Between the trimmed V and J ends, which lost 2 bases and 9 bases, there was a span of 20 bases. Germline lookup yields CDR1 GTSNPN and CDR2 SVGIG (reference sequence). This CDR3 spans 15 amino acids. CDR3 residues: CAWSFTPSGGGEQFF. The CDR3 region has the DNA TGTGCCTGGAGTTTTACTCCGTCGGGGGGCGGTGAGCAGTTCTTC.

The V gene is TRBV27, the J gene TRBJ2-3; the match to TRBD1 covers 9 bases. Germline V gives CDR1 MNHEY, CDR2 SMNVEV (reference sequence). The CDR3 spans 14 residues. After removal of 6 bases from V and 9 bases from J, the junction contained 10 bases not matched to a gene. The CDR3 region has the DNA TGTGCCAGCAGACCTGGGACAGGGATAAACACGCAGTATTTT. Amino acid sequence: CASRPGTGINTQYF.

This clone was seen a handful of times. J is TRBJ1-5 and V is TRBV30, with TRBD1 as a possible D gene (6 bases). V was shortened by 1 base and J by 6 bases, with 7 bases between the two germline ends. Germline V gives CDR1 GTSNPN, CDR2 SVGIG (reference sequence). This CDR3 is 12 amino acids long. CDR3 nucleotides: TGTGCCTGGAGTGACAGGGCTCAGCCCCAGCATTTT. This sequence encodes CAWSDRAQPQHF.

J is TRBJ2-1 and V is TRBV19, with D possibly TRBD1 on 6 matching bases. The V and J ends lost 10 bases and 0 bases respectively, with 13 bases between them. The CDR3 covers 14 residues. CDR1 and CDR2 from the germline V gene are LNHDA and SQIVND (reference sequence). The CDR3 is CAKRDRTSYNEQFF. The CDR3 DNA follows: TGTGCCAAACGAGACAGGACCTCCTACAATGAGCAGTTCTTC. The full variable domain, rest sourced from reference TRBV19 and TRBJ2-1, is DGGITQSPKYLFRKEGQNVTLSCEQNLNHDAMYWYRQDPGQGLRLIYYSQIVNDFQKGDIAEGYSVSREKKESFPLTVTSAQKNPTAFYLCAKRDRTSYNEQFFGPGTRLTVL.

The chain couples TRBV27 to TRBJ1-5; D gene uncertain. Germline V gives CDR1 MNHEY, CDR2 SMNVEV (reference sequence). The V and J ends lost 3 bases and 1 base respectively, with 7 bases between them. CDR3 size: 14 residues. CDR3 sequence reads: CASSFAVSNQPQHF. Here the CDR3 DNA reads TGTGCCAGCAGTTTTGCGGTGAGCAATCAGCCCCAGCATTTT.

V gene TRBV5-1 combines with J gene TRBJ2-5; tentative D call: TRBD2 (7 bases). The CDR3 sequence is 13 residues long. CDR1 is SGHRS, CDR2 YFSETQ, per germline. V was pared by 7 bases and J by 0 bases, with 10 bases between. CDR3 loop: CASGGDNQETQYF. DNA of the CDR3: TGCGCCAGCGGGGGGGACAACCAAGAGACCCAGTACTTC.

This chain links TRBV24-1 with TRBJ2-3; 7 bases line up with TRBD2. The length of the CDR3 is 13 residues. Germline V gene lookup returns CDR1 KGHDR and CDR2 SFDVKD. The junction had 8 bases not matched to a gene; V was cut back by 3 bases and J by 12 bases. Here the CDR3 DNA reads TGTGCCACCAGTGATAATGCCGGGAGGAACCAGTATTTT. This codes for CATSDNAGRNQYF.

The CDR3 DNA reads TGCGCCAGCAGCTTGCCTCGGCGGACTAGCGGGGGGCCACCGAGCTCCTACAATGAGCAGTTCTTC. It specifies CASSLPRRTSGGPPSSYNEQFF. The V gene is TRBV5-1, the J gene TRBJ2-1, with 14 bases fitting TRBD2. This CDR3 region has 22 residues. Germline V CDR1 and CDR2: SGHRS, YFSETQ. With V trimmed by 1 base and J by 0 bases, 15 bases remained unmatched.

This clone was counted once. The chain joins TRBV5-6 to TRBJ2-3, with 9 nucleotides matching TRBD2. CDR1 SGHDT and CDR2 YYEEEE come from the germline V gene. V shed 2 bases, J shed 6 bases, and the junction held 7 bases outside the gene matches. The CDR3 contains 15 residues. The CDR3 sequence is CASSFTGLAPDTQYF. CDR3 bases: TGTGCCAGCAGCTTTACGGGACTAGCTCCCGATACGCAGTATTTT.

The chain combines TRBV5-6 with TRBJ1-1; 9 positions agree with TRBD1. The germline V gene has CDR1 SGHDT and CDR2 YYEEEE. The V segment lost 3 bases and the J segment 4 bases; nucleotides outside the gene matches: 1. The CDR3 extends over 13 amino acids. CDR3 nucleotides: TGTGCCAGCAGCTGGGACAGGGCCACTGAAGCTTTCTTT. Its protein product is CASSWDRATEAFF.

The gene calls are TRBV28 and TRBJ1-5, with 7 nucleotides matching TRBD1. The CDR3 extends over 14 amino acids. Trimming removed 5 bases from V and 7 bases from J; junction bases left unmatched: 8. Germline V gene data show CDR1 as MDHEN and CDR2 as SYDVKM. The DNA of the CDR3 is TGTGCCAGCAGTCTCAGGGGGGTTTTGCAGCCCCAGCATTTT. It encodes CASSLRGVLQPQHF.

The chain is built from TRBV5-6 and TRBJ1-2; TRBD1 matches 8 bases. Germline V gives CDR1 SGHDT, CDR2 YYEEEE. The CDR3 runs to 16 residues. V trimming: 5 bases; J trimming: 1 base; junction bases outside the gene matches: 10. Here the CDR3 reads CASSLRDRRINYGYTF. The CDR3 DNA sequence: TGTGCCAGCAGTCTCCGGGACAGGAGAATTAACTATGGCTACACCTTC.

This chain uses TRBV5-1 with TRBJ2-1; D is unclear. Trimming pared 4 bases from V and 10 bases from J, leaving 21 bases between. The CDR3 runs to 15 residues. Germline V gives CDR1 SGHRS, CDR2 YFSETQ. CDR3 amino acids: CASSPHLGSESEQFF. CDR3 DNA sequence: TGCGCCAGCAGCCCGCATCTAGGTTCGGAGTCCGAGCAGTTCTTC.